These 9 T cell receptor beta chains were all obtained from the same sample, sequenced in a study of human T cells and chemical hapten exposure. The sample's time point: patch test 2, 6 weeks after DPC sensitization. This sample's treatment: therapeutic diphenylcyclopropenone sensitization with weekly scalp DPC. TCRdb re-called the RACE reads with MiXCR, one entry per CDR3 protein. The sample has approximately 89,000 distinct CDR3 sequences; roughly a tenth are singletons. This specimen consisted of whole blood, obtained in connection with sensitization to the hapten diphenylcyclopropenone (DPC). These receptors were taken from a woman in her 30s with alopecia areata. Some clones in this sample may be carry-over from other donors' samples.

This clonotype was counted ten times or more. The chain links TRBV11-3 to TRBJ1-2, with D perhaps TRBD1 (5 bases). The germline gives CDR1 SGHNT, CDR2 YENEEA. This CDR3 contains 14 residues. V gave up 5 bases and J gave up 5 bases, with 15 bases separating them. The CDR3 DNA reads as TGTGCCAGCAGCCTTCCAGGGACGCGATATGGCTACACCTTC. Protein: CASSLPGTRYGYTF.

This clonotype was recorded many times. The V and J genes are TRBV4-3 and TRBJ1-2, with a possible D match to TRBD1 (5 bases). V lost 0 bases and J lost 0, with 11 bases in between. This CDR3 region has 16 residues. Germline CDR1 and CDR2: LGHNA and YSLEER. The CDR3 spells CASSQDGQPANYGYTF. For the CDR3, the DNA is TGCGCCAGCAGCCAAGATGGACAACCGGCTAACTATGGCTACACCTTC.

This clonotype was seen many times. The chain carries TRBV5-1 and TRBJ2-1, with 8 bases identical to TRBD1. The V and J ends lost 4 bases and 15 bases, in that order; junction bases with no gene match: 12. CDR1 is SGHRS and CDR2 is YFSETQ in the germline V gene. This CDR3 comprises 13 residues. The CDR3 DNA follows: TGCGCCAGCAGCCTAGGACAGGGCATCAACCTGTTCTTC. Translation gives CASSLGQGINLFF. Filled out from reference TRBV5-1 and TRBJ2-1, the complete variable domain reads KAGVTQTPRYLIKTRGQQVTLSCSPISGHRSVSWYQQTPGQGLQFLFEYFSETQRNKGNFPGRFSGRQFSNSRSEMNVSTLELGDSALYLCASSLGQGINLFFGPGTRLTVL.

This clonotype occurred a few times. The chain employs TRBV10-3 and TRBJ2-1, with D tentatively TRBD2 (5 bases). This CDR3 contains 13 residues. Trimming shortened V by 5 bases and J by 5 bases, and 10 bases separated the two germline ends. Germline CDR1 and CDR2: ENHRY and SYGVKD. The CDR3 here is CAISRTGDNEQFF. CDR3 coding DNA: TGTGCCATCAGTAGGACTGGAGACAATGAGCAGTTCTTC.

This clonotype was observed a few times. This chain links TRBV19 with TRBJ1-1; unclear D gene. The CDR3 has 15 amino acids. Germline loops: CDR1 LNHDA, CDR2 SQIVND (reference sequence). V was cut by 7 bases and J by 5 bases, with 20 bases left in between. CDR3 sequence: CASNPRAEVGTEAFF. The DNA for the CDR3 is TGTGCCAGTAACCCGCGGGCGGAGGTAGGGACTGAAGCTTTCTTT.

This clonotype has ten or more counts. V is TRBV11-3 and J is TRBJ2-7, with D possibly being TRBD1 or TRBD2 (5 bases each). Between the trimmed V and J ends, which lost 8 bases and 7 bases, there was a span of 24 bases. The CDR3 consists of 15 residues. Germline assignment: CDR1 SGHNT and CDR2 YENEEA. The CDR3 nucleotides are TGTGCCAGCGGATCGTCGGGGACGGGCCCGGGGGAGCAGTACTTC. It translates to CASGSSGTGPGEQYF.

The chain recombines TRBV12-3 or TRBV12-4 with TRBJ1-5; D remains ambiguous. V gave up 6 bases and J gave up 3 bases, with 9 bases separating them. The CDR3 is 13 residues long. The CDR3 reads CASSGRLNQPQHF. The CDR3, as DNA: TGTGCCAGCAGCGGACGGCTCAATCAGCCCCAGCATTTT.

This clonotype occurred a few times. The chain is built from TRBV4-1 and TRBJ2-2; D remains unclear. Trimming shortened V by 7 bases and J by 6 bases, and 12 bases separated the two germline ends. Per germline, CDR1 MGHRA and CDR2 YSYEKL. The CDR3 totals 13 residues. The CDR3 coding sequence is TGCGCCAGCAAATCTTTCGATTCCGGGGAGCTGTTTTTT. This sequence encodes CASKSFDSGELFF.

The chain combines TRBV5-5 with TRBJ1-4; D unresolved. Germline CDR1 reads SGHKS; CDR2 reads YYEKEE (reference sequence). This CDR3 contains 14 residues. V shed 5 bases and J shed 6 bases, with 14 bases lying between them. CDR3 DNA sequence: TGTGCCAGCAGACTTTGGGGATCGGATGAAAAACTGTTTTTT. As protein: CASRLWGSDEKLFF.